Following are 3 T cell receptor beta chains from one sample sequenced in a study of vaccination and CD4 T cells after COVID-19. The antigens of these receptors remain unknown. Documented treatment: roughly 11-day PBMC culture with coronavirus spike peptide pools or control peptides (ViraFEST assay). The Oncomine TCR Beta short-read assay sequenced DNA from cultured CD4+ T cells. TCRdb ran MiXCR on the PCR reads and lists one entry per CDR3 protein. The sample lists 9,000 to 15,000 distinct CDR3 sequences; 40% to 55% were seen once. What was sequenced was CD4+ T cells from blood, cultured in vitro. These receptors originate from a human donor who had recovered from COVID-19.

The V and J genes are TRBV7-8 and TRBJ1-1; no reliable D call. In germline, CDR1 is SGHVS, CDR2 FQNEAQ. The length of the CDR3 is 14 residues. Trimming removed 1 base at V and 1 base at J, with 7 bases between. The CDR3 coding sequence is TGTGCCAGCAGCTTAGTTCTGGGGAACACTGAAGCTTTCTTT. It encodes CASSLVLGNTEAFF.

V usage is TRBV20-1 and J usage is TRBJ2-7; possibly TRBD1 for D (6 bases). This CDR3 is 14 amino acids long. Per the germline V gene, CDR1 is DFQATT and CDR2 is SNEGSKA (reference sequence). The germline V and J ends were trimmed by 3 bases and 3 bases, with 15 bases remaining between them. CDR3 nucleotides: TGCAGTGCTAGCCCGACAGGAACCGGCTACGAGCAGTACTTC. This gives the protein CSASPTGTGYEQYF.

This chain joins TRBV24-1 and TRBJ2-1, with 9 nucleotides matching TRBD2. Germline V gives CDR1 KGHDR, CDR2 SFDVKD. The CDR3 is made up of 16 amino acids. Trimming at V came to 3 bases and at J to 8 bases, leaving 10 bases not matched to a gene. Here the CDR3 reads CATSDPGTSRSDEQFF. The CDR3 DNA follows: TGTGCCACCAGTGATCCCGGGACTAGCCGGTCCGATGAGCAGTTCTTC.